The 28 T cell receptor beta chains reported below all come from one sample, sequenced in a study of T cell responses to AZD1222 COVID-19 vaccine. Using immunoSEQ multiplex PCR, the repertoire was profiled, and TCRdb retains in-frame clones only, with some absent. Of just under 95,000 clones in the sample, approximately 90% were seen once. Source: peripheral blood, taken on day 0 of AZD1222 vaccination. The receptors come from an adult in good health.

As to this clone: A junction boundary mismatches the germline segment, possibly from a read error. The genes are TRBV2 and TRBJ2-7, with a tentative D call TRBD1 (5 bases). The CDR3 is 14 residues long. Germline assignment: CDR1 SNHLY and CDR2 FYNNEI. The CDR3 DNA reads as TGTGCCAGCACTGAAAGCAGACAGTCCTACGAGCAGTACTTC. Its protein product is CASTESRQSYEQYF. Filled out from reference TRBV2 and TRBJ2-7, the complete variable domain reads EPEVTQTPSHQVTQMGQEVILRCVPISNHLYFYWYRQILGQKVEFLVSFYNNEISEKSEIFDDQFSVERPDGSNFTLKIRSTKLEDSAMYFCASTESRQSYEQYFGPGTRLTVT.

The chain links TRBV3-1 (or the pseudogene TRBV3-2) to TRBJ1-3; D is perhaps TRBD1 (5 bases). The V and J ends lost 0 bases and 2 bases respectively, with 8 bases between them. This CDR3 comprises 15 residues. The germline V gene encodes CDR1 LGHDT and CDR2 YNNKEL (reference sequence). The CDR3 DNA follows: TGTGCCAGCAGCCAAGACTGGGGGGCTGGAAACACCATATATTTT. Encoded protein: CASSQDWGAGNTIYF.

The chain uses TRBV28 and TRBJ1-4, with a possible D match to TRBD1 (5 bases). Germline lookup yields CDR1 MDHEN and CDR2 SYDVKM. The CDR3 consists of 14 residues. V lost 5 bases, J lost 7 bases, and 14 bases lay in between. The CDR3 DNA is TGTGCCAGCAGTCTCACATCAGGGTTTGAAAAACTGTTTTTT. It codes for CASSLTSGFEKLFF.

The J gene is TRBJ2-5, the V gene TRBV7-9; a possible D gene is TRBD2 (5 bases). The CDR3 is made up of 12 amino acids. Germline V gene sequence: CDR1 SEHNR, CDR2 FQNEAQ (reference sequence). The V end was cut by 5 bases, the J end by 4 bases, with 8 bases between. The CDR3 here is CASSRGPETQYF. The CDR3 nucleotides read TGTGCCAGCAGCCGGGGTCCAGAGACCCAGTACTTC.

The J gene is TRBJ2-3, the V gene TRBV18, with TRBD2 as a possible D gene (5 bases). CDR1 KGHSH and CDR2 LQKENI come from the germline V gene. CDR3 length: 15 amino acids. The germline V and J ends were trimmed by 4 bases and 3 bases, with 14 bases remaining between them. The CDR3 DNA reads as TGTGCCAGCTCACGCGACTATCTCGAGACAGATACGCAGTATTTT. It yields the protein CASSRDYLETDTQYF.

CDR3 coding DNA: TGTGCCAGCAGTCAACTAGCGGGGGCCCCCTACGAGCAGTACTTC. It is translated as CASSQLAGAPYEQYF. The chain joins TRBV28 to TRBJ2-7; 11 nucleotides agree with TRBD2. The V gene end was trimmed by 5 bases and the J gene end by 2 bases; junction bases not matched to a gene: 5. The CDR3 consists of 15 residues. The germline V gene encodes CDR1 MDHEN and CDR2 SYDVKM.

This clone was counted a single time. The chain recombines TRBV9 with TRBJ1-6; D gene ambiguous. V gave up 6 bases and J gave up 10 bases, with 17 bases separating them. This CDR3 has 14 residues. Germline V gives CDR1 SGDLS, CDR2 YYNGEE. The CDR3 sequence is CASTSWGEGSPLHF. The CDR3, as DNA: TGTGCCAGCACCTCATGGGGAGAAGGGTCACCCCTCCACTTT.

This sequence joins TRBV15 and TRBJ2-7; D may be TRBD1 (5 bases). The V end was cut by 7 bases, the J end by 0 bases, with 10 bases between. Germline values: CDR1 LNHNV, CDR2 YYDKDF (reference sequence). The CDR3 sequence is 13 residues long. In nucleotides, the CDR3 is TGTGCCACCAACGTCGACAGCTCCTACGAGCAGTACTTC. It translates to CATNVDSSYEQYF.

The chain recombines TRBV6-5 with TRBJ1-6, with TRBD1 matching 9 bases. Germline CDR1 and CDR2: MNHEY and SVGAGI. The CDR3 runs to 13 residues. V gave up 7 bases and J gave up 9 bases; unmatched junction bases: 4. The chain's CDR3 is CASNRQGGSPLHF. In nucleotides, the CDR3 is TGTGCCAGCAACAGACAGGGGGGTTCACCCCTCCACTTT.

J is TRBJ2-5 and V is TRBV4-2; TRBD1 aligns across 10 bases. The V and J ends lost 1 base and 5 bases, in that order; junction bases with no gene match: 4. The CDR3 is 15 amino acids. Germline V lookup: CDR1 LGHNA, CDR2 YNFKEQ. CDR3: CASSQGADRGETQYF. For the CDR3, the DNA is TGTGCCAGCAGCCAAGGGGCGGACAGGGGGGAGACCCAGTACTTC.

The chain uses TRBV7-9 and TRBJ1-5, with D uncertain. The germline V gene encodes CDR1 SEHNR and CDR2 FQNEAQ (reference sequence). Trimming removed 8 bases from V and 4 bases from J, with 12 bases in between. This CDR3 has 13 residues. Here the CDR3 reads CASGGLGNQPQHF. Here the CDR3 DNA reads TGTGCCAGCGGAGGACTGGGAAATCAGCCCCAGCATTTT.

The V call is TRBV2, the J call TRBJ2-1, with unresolved D. The CDR3 consists of 13 residues. Germline V gene lookup returns CDR1 SNHLY and CDR2 FYNNEI. Trimming cost V 1 base and J 4 bases, with 5 bases left between them. The CDR3, as DNA: TGTGCCAGCAGTGAAGACAGTTACAATGAGCAGTTCTTC. Its protein is CASSEDSYNEQFF.

The gene calls are TRBV12-3 or TRBV12-4 and TRBJ1-1; no clear D gene. There are 13 residues in the CDR3. V dropped 3 bases and J dropped 2 bases, with 7 bases sitting between them. The CDR3 reads CASSFGRNTEAFF. For the CDR3, the DNA is TGTGCCAGCAGTTTCGGCAGAAACACTGAAGCTTTCTTT.

The chain recombines TRBV5-4 with TRBJ1-1; a weak D match, TRBD1 (5 bases). Per the germline V gene, CDR1 is SGHNT and CDR2 is YYREEE (reference sequence). This CDR3 spans 13 amino acids. Between the trimmed V and J ends, which lost 3 bases and 3 bases, there was a span of 9 bases. In nucleotides, the CDR3 is TGTGCCAGCAGCTCGATACAGGACACTGAAGCTTTCTTT. Residues: CASSSIQDTEAFF.

The V call is TRBV7-8, the J call TRBJ2-7; the D gene is possibly TRBD2 (6 bases). CDR1 is SGHVS, CDR2 FQNEAQ, per germline. The CDR3 extends over 16 amino acids. Trimming took 3 bases from V and 0 from J, leaving 15 bases between them. The DNA for the CDR3 is TGTGCCAGCAGCTTTGCGGGCGGGGTGAGCTCCTACGAGCAGTACTTC. It codes for CASSFAGGVSSYEQYF.

The chain has TRBV21-1 and TRBJ2-2; the DNA was not used to check the table's D call, TRBD1. TRBV21-1 counts as a pseudogene. The length of the CDR3 is 16 residues. The CDR3 region is CASTAGGPENTGELFF. The CDR3 DNA follows: TGTGCCAGCACCGCAGGGGGCCCCGAGAACACCGGGGAGCTGTTTTTT.

CDR3 residues: CASSLKNSYEQYF. The CDR3 DNA reads TGTGCCAGCAGCCTAAAAAACTCCTACGAGCAGTACTTC. This rearrangement joins TRBV5-4 to TRBJ2-7; the D is unclear. This CDR3 is built from 13 residues. Trimming took off 4 bases at V and 0 bases at J, with 8 bases between the two ends. Germline V CDR1 and CDR2: SGHNT, YYREEE (reference sequence).

V gene TRBV12-5 combines with J gene TRBJ2-1; D is possibly TRBD2 (6 bases). The CDR3 covers 15 residues. V was cut by 0 bases and J by 9 bases, with 15 bases left in between. Germline-derived CDR1 and CDR2 are LGHNT and FRNRAP. DNA for the CDR3: TGTGCTAGTGGTTTGGTACGGGTTGTGGGGGGTGAGCAGTTCTTC. This translates into CASGLVRVVGGEQFF.

This chain joins TRBV5-1 and TRBJ2-7; 9 bases match TRBD1. Germline CDR1 reads SGHRS; CDR2 reads YFSETQ. V trimming: 4 bases; J trimming: 2 bases; junction bases outside the gene matches: 7. This CDR3 region has 15 residues. The CDR3 region has the DNA TGCGCCAGCAGCCGCACCGGGACAGGGACCTACGAGCAGTACTTC. This gives the protein CASSRTGTGTYEQYF.

The chain uses TRBV7-3 and TRBJ2-5; TRBD1 agrees at 8 bases. Germline values: CDR1 SGHTA, CDR2 FQGTGA. Trimming cost V 5 bases and J 5 bases; bases outside gene matches: 7. The CDR3 is 14 residues long. The CDR3 DNA reads TGTGCCAGCAGCATGGACAGGGAGAAGGAGACCCAGTACTTC. Translating gives CASSMDREKETQYF.

V usage is TRBV11-2 and J usage is TRBJ2-7; 7 bases fit TRBD1. The CDR3 consists of 17 residues. After removal of 5 bases from V and 2 bases from J, the junction contained 15 bases not matched to a gene. Germline V lookup: CDR1 SGHAT, CDR2 FQNNGV. CDR3 amino acids: CASSLQLTGTDAYEQYF. DNA of the CDR3: TGTGCCAGCAGCCTTCAACTGACCGGGACAGACGCCTACGAGCAGTACTTC.

Note on this clone: This sample also contains other DNA sequences that code for the same CDR3. J is TRBJ2-7 and V is TRBV5-6; D unresolved. CDR3 length: 11 residues. V dropped 2 bases and J dropped 3 bases, with 3 bases sitting between them. CDR1 is SGHDT and CDR2 is YYEEEE in the germline V gene. The CDR3 sequence is CASSLGYEQYF. CDR3 bases: TGTGCCAGCAGCTTAGGCTACGAGCAGTACTTC.

This sequence joins TRBV28 and TRBJ1-6; 7 bases are shared with TRBD1. Germline loops: CDR1 MDHEN, CDR2 SYDVKM. This CDR3 is built from 15 residues. J lost 7 bases, V lost 2 bases, and 5 bases had no gene match. CDR3 DNA: TGTGCCAGCAGTTTAGCGGCAGGGGGGAATTCACCCCTCCACTTT. As protein: CASSLAAGGNSPLHF.

The rearrangement joins TRBV4-1 to TRBJ1-5; no clear D gene. The CDR3 length is 15 residues. The ends were cut back, 1 base at V and 7 bases at J, with 14 bases in the middle. Germline V lookup: CDR1 MGHRA, CDR2 YSYEKL. CDR3 sequence: CASSQAPTEGQPQHF. DNA for the CDR3: TGCGCCAGCAGCCAAGCCCCTACTGAAGGCCAGCCCCAGCATTTT.

This clone was seen a handful of times. The rearrangement joins TRBV10-3 to TRBJ2-2; D is perhaps TRBD2 (5 bases). CDR3 length: 16 amino acids. Looked up from germline, CDR1 is ENHRY and CDR2 is SYGVKD. Trimming stripped 10 bases from V and 0 bases from J, with 18 bases between. In DNA, the CDR3 is TGTGCCACTCGCCCTTCTTTAGCGTCGAACACCGGGGAGCTGTTTTTT. It codes for CATRPSLASNTGELFF.

The CDR3 DNA sequence: TGCGCCAGCAGGGACATGAACACTGAAGCTTTCTTT. Translated, it gives CASRDMNTEAFF. V and J are TRBV4-3 and TRBJ1-1, with D possibly TRBD1 on 5 matching bases. Germline CDR1 and CDR2: LGHNA and YSLEER. CDR3 size: 12 residues. The V end lost 6 bases, the J end lost 0 bases, and 5 bases lay between the germline ends.

CDR3 bases: TGTGCCAGCAGCTTAGGGAGACCTAGCAATCAGCCCCAGCATTTT. It codes for CASSLGRPSNQPQHF. The gene calls are TRBV7-2 and TRBJ1-5; no reliable D call. V gave up 1 base and J gave up 0 bases, with 7 bases separating them. Germline CDR1 is SGHTA and CDR2 is FQGNSA. This CDR3 is built from 15 residues.

About this clone itself: At the DNA level, this CDR3 is encoded by other sequences in the same sample as well. The chain uses TRBV12-3 or TRBV12-4 and TRBJ2-7; D is unresolved. With 6 bases removed from V and 1 base from J, the gap between germline ends came to 4 bases. The CDR3 length is 11 residues. CDR3 in amino acids: CASSPSYEQYF. The CDR3 DNA reads as TGTGCCAGCAGCCCTTCCTACGAGCAGTACTTC.